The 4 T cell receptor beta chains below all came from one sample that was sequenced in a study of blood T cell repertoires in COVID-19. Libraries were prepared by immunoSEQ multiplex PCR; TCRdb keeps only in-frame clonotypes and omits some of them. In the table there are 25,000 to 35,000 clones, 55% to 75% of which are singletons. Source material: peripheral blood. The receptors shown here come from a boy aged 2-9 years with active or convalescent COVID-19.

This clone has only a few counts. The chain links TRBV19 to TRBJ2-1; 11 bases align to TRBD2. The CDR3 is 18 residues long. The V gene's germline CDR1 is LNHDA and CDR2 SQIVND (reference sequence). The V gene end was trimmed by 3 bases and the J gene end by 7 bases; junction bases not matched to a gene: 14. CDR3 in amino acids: CASSIRTQLAGVGNEQFF. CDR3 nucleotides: TGTGCCAGTAGTATTCGCACGCAACTAGCGGGAGTGGGGAATGAGCAGTTCTTC.

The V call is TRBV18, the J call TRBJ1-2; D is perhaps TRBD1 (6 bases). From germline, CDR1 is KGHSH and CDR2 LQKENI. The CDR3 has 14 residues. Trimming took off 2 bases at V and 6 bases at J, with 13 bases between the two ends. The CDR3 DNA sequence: TGTGCCAGCTCACCAGACGGGACACCACATGGCTACACCTTC. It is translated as CASSPDGTPHGYTF.

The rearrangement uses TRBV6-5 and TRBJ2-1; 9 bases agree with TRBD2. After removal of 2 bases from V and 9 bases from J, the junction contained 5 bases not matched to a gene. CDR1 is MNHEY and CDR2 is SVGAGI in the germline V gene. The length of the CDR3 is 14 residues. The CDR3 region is CASSYEAGGREQFF. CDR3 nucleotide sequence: TGTGCCAGCAGTTACGAAGCGGGAGGACGTGAGCAGTTCTTC.

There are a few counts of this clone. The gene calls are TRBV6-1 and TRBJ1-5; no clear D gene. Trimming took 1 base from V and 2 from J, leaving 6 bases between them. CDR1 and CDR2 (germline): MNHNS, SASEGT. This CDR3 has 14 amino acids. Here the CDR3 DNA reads TGTGCCAGCAGTGAAGGTCCGGGCAATCAGCCCCAGCATTTT. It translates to CASSEGPGNQPQHF.